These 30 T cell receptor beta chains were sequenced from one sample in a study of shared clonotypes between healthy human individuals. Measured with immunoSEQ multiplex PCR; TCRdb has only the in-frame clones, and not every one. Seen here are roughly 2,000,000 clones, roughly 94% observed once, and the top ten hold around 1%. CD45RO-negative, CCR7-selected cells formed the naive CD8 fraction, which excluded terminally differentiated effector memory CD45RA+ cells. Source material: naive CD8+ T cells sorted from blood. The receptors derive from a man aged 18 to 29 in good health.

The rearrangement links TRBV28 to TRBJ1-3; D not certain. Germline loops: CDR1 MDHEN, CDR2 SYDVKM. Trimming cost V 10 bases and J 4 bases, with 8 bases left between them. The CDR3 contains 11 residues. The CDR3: CATSAGNTIYF. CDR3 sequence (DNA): TGTGCCACCTCAGCCGGAAACACCATATATTTT.

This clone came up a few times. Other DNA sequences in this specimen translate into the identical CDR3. The CDR3 reads CAWSPANTEAFF. The CDR3 DNA follows: TGTGCCTGGAGCCCCGCTAACACTGAAGCTTTCTTT. The rearrangement links TRBV30 to TRBJ1-1; no definite D call. Germline V gene lookup returns CDR1 GTSNPN and CDR2 SVGIG (reference sequence). The CDR3 runs 12 residues. V lost 3 bases and J 2 bases, leaving 7 bases between the germline ends. Full variable domain (missing parts from reference TRBV30 and TRBJ1-1): SQTIHQWPATLVQPVGSPLSLECTVEGTSNPNLYWYRQAAGRGLQLLFYSVGIGQISSEVPQNLSASRPQDRQFILSSKKLLLSDSGFYLCAWSPANTEAFFGQGTRLTVV.

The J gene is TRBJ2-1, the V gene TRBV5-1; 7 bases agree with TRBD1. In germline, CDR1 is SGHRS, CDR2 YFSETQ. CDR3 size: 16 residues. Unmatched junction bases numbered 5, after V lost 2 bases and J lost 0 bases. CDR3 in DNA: TGCGCCAGCAGCTTAGAGACAGGGAGCTCCTACAATGAGCAGTTCTTC. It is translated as CASSLETGSSYNEQFF.

As DNA, the CDR3 is TGTGCCAGCAGCGTAACTAGCGGGGGCAACAATGAGCAGTTCTTC. Translating it yields CASSVTSGGNNEQFF. The V gene is TRBV9, the J gene TRBJ2-1; 11 bases agree with TRBD2. Germline CDR1 reads SGDLS; CDR2 reads YYNGEE. This CDR3 comprises 15 residues. The junction had 2 bases not matched to a gene; V was cut back by 1 base and J by 5 bases. Filled out from reference TRBV9 and TRBJ2-1, the complete variable domain reads DSGVTQTPKHLITATGQRVTLRCSPRSGDLSVYWYQQSLDQGLQFLIQYYNGEERAKGNILERFSAQQFPDLHSELNLSSLELGDSALYFCASSVTSGGNNEQFFGPGTRLTVL.

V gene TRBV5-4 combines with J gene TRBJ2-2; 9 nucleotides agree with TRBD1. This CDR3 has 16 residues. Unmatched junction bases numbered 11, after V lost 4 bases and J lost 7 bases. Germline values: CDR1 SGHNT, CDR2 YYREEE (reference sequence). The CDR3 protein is CASSGGTGKLSGELFF. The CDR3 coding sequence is TGTGCCAGCAGCGGGGGGACAGGGAAACTTAGCGGGGAGCTGTTTTTT.

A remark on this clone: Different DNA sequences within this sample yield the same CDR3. This chain's CDR3 is CASSYRGGSYEQYF. As DNA, the CDR3 is TGTGCCAGCAGTTATAGGGGAGGCTCCTACGAGCAGTACTTC. This chain joins TRBV27 and TRBJ2-7; maybe TRBD2 (6 bases). Trimming cost V 4 bases and J 0 bases, with 10 bases left between them. The CDR3 sequence is 14 residues long. The germline CDR1 and CDR2 sequences are MNHEY and SMNVEV (reference sequence).

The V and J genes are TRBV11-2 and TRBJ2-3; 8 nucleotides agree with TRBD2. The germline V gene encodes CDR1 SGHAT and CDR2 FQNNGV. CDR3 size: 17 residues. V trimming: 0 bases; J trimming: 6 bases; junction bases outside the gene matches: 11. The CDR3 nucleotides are TGTGCCAGCAGCTTAGAGGTGTCTAGCGGGCTGTGGGATACGCAGTATTTT. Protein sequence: CASSLEVSSGLWDTQYF.

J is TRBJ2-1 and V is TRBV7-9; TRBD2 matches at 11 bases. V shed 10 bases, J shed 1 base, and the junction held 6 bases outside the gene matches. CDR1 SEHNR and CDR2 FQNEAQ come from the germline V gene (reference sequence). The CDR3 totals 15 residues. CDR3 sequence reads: CATLLAGGSYNEQFF. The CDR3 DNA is TGTGCCACCTTGTTAGCGGGAGGGTCCTACAATGAGCAGTTCTTC.

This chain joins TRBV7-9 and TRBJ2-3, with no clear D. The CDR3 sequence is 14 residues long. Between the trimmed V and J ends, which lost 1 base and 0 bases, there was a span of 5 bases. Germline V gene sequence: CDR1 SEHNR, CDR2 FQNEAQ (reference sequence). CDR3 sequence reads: CASSLDLSTDTQYF. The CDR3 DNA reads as TGTGCCAGCAGCTTAGACTTAAGCACAGATACGCAGTATTTT.

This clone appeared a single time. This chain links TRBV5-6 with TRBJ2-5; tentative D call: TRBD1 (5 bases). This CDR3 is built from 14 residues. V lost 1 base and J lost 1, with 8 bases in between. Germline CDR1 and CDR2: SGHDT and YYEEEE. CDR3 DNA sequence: TGTGCCAGCAGCTTGACAGGTTCCCAAGAGACCCAGTACTTC. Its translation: CASSLTGSQETQYF.

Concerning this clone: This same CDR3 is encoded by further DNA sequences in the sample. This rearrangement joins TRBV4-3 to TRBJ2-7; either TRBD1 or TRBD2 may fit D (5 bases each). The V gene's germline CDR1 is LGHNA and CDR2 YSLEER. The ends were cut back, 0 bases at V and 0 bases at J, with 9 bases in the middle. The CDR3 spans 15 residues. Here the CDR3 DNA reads TGCGCCAGCAGCCAAGAGAGGGGCGGCTCCTACGAGCAGTACTTC. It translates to CASSQERGGSYEQYF.

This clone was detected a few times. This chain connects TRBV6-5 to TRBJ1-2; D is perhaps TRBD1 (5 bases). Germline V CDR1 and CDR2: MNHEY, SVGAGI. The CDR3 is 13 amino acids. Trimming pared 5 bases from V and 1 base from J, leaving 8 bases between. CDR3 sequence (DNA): TGTGCCAGCAGTCCGGACAATAACTATGGCTACACCTTC. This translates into CASSPDNNYGYTF.

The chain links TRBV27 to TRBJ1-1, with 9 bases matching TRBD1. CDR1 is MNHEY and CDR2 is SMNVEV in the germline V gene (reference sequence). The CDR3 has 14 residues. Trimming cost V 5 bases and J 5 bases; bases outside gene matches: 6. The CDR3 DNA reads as TGTGCCAGCAGTGTCACAGGGGGCTCAACTGAAGCTTTCTTT. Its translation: CASSVTGGSTEAFF.

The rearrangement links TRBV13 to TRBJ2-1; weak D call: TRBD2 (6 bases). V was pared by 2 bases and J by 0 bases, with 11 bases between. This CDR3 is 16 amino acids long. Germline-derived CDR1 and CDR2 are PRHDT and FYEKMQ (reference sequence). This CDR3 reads CASSLLAKSSYNEQFF. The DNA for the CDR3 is TGTGCCAGCAGCTTACTAGCGAAAAGCTCCTACAATGAGCAGTTCTTC.

The CDR3: CASSRAGGSSYEQYF. DNA of the CDR3: TGTGCCAGCAGTAGGGCTGGCGGGAGCTCCTACGAGCAGTACTTC. The chain couples TRBV2 to TRBJ2-7; 7 bases fit TRBD2. V trimming: 5 bases; J trimming: 0 bases; junction bases outside the gene matches: 7. The CDR3 is 15 amino acids. Germline V gene data show CDR1 as SNHLY and CDR2 as FYNNEI.

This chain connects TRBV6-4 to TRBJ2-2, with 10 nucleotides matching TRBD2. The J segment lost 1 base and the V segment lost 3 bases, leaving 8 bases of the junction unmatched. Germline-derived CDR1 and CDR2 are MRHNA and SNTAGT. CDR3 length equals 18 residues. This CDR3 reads CASSERASGGLNTGELFF. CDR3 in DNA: TGTGCCAGCAGTGAAAGGGCTAGCGGGGGACTGAACACCGGGGAGCTGTTTTTT.

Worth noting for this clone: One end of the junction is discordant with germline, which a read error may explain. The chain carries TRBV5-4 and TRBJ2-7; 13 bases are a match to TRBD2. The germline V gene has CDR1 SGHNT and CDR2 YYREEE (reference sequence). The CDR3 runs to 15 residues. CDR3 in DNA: TGTGCCAGCAGCTCCTCCGGGACTAGCGGGGTCCGAGCAGTCTTC. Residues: CASSSSGTSGVRAVF.

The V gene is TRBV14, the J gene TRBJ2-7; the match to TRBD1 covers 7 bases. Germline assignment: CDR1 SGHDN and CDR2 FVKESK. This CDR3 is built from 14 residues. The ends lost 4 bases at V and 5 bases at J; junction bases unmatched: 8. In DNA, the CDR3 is TGTGCCAGCAGCCTGGGACAGCCGAACGACGAGCAGTACTTC. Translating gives CASSLGQPNDEQYF.

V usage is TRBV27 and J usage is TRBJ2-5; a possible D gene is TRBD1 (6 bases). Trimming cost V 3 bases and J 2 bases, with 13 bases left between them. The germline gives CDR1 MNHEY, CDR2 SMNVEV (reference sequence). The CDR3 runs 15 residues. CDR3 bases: TGTGCCAGCAGTTTGCTCAGGGGTTTTCAAGAGACCCAGTACTTC. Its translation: CASSLLRGFQETQYF.

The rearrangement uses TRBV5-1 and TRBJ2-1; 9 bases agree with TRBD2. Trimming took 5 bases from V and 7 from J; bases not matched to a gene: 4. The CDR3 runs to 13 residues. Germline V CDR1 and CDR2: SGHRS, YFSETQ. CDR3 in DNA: TGCGCCAGCAGGCTAGCGGGGAAAAATGAGCAGTTCTTC. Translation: CASRLAGKNEQFF.

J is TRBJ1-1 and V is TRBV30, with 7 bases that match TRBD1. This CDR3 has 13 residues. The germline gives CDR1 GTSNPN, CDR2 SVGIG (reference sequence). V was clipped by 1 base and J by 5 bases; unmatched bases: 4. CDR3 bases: TGTGCCTGGAGTGGACAGGGCTGGACTGAAGCTTTCTTT. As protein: CAWSGQGWTEAFF.

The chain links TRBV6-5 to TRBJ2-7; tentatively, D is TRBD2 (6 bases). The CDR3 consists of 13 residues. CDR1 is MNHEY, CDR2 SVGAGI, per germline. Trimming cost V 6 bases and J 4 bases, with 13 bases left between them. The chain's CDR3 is CASRFTGGYEQYF. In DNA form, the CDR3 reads TGTGCCAGCAGGTTCACTGGAGGGTACGAGCAGTACTTC.

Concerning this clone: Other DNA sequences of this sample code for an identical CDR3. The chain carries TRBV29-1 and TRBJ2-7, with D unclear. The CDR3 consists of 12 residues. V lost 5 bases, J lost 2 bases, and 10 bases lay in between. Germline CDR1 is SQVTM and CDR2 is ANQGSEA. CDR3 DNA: TGCAGCGTTCTCCTAGGGACCTACGAGCAGTACTTC. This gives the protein CSVLLGTYEQYF.

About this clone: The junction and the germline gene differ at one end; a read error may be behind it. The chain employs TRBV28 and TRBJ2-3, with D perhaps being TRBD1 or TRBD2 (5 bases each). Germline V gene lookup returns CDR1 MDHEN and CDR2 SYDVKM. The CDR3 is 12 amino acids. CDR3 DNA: TGCCGTGTGAGGGACGAGGCGGATACGCAGTATTTT. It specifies CRVRDEADTQYF. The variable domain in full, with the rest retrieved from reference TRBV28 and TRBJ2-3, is DVKVTQSSRYLVKRTGEKVFLECVQDMDHENMFWYRQDPGLGLRLIYFSYDVKMKEKGDIPEGYSVSREKKERFSLILESASTNQTSMYLCRVRDEADTQYFGPGTRLTVL.

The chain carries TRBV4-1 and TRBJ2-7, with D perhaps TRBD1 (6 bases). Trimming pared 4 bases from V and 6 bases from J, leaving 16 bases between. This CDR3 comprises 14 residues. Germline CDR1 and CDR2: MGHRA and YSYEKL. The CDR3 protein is CASSPRQDFSEQYF. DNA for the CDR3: TGCGCCAGCAGCCCTCGACAGGATTTTAGCGAGCAGTACTTC.

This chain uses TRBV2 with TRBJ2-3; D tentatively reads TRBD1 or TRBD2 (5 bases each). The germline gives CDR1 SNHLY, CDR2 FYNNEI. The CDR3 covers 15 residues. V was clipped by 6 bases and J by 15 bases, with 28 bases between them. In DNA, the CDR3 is TGTGCCAGCAGAACCTCAGGGCTATCCGATAAAGGGAGATATTTT. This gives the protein CASRTSGLSDKGRYF.

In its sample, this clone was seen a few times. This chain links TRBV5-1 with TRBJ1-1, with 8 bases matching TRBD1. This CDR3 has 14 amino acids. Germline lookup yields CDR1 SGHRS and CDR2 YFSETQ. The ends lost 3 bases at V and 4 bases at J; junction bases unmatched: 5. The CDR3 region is CASSYRGAGTEAFF. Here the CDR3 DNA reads TGCGCCAGCAGCTACAGGGGGGCAGGCACTGAAGCTTTCTTT.

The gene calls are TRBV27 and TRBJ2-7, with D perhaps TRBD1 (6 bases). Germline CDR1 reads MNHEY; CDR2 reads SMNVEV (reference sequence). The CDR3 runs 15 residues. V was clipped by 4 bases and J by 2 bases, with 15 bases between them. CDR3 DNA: TGTGCCAGCAGTTCCGGAGAGGACAGCCCCTACGAGCAGTACTTC. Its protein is CASSSGEDSPYEQYF.

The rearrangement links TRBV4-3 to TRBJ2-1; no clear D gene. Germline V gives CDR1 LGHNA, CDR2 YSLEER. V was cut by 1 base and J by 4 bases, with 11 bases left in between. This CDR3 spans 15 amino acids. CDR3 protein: CASSQVRAAYNEQFF. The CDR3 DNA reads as TGCGCCAGCAGCCAAGTTAGGGCAGCTTACAATGAGCAGTTCTTC.

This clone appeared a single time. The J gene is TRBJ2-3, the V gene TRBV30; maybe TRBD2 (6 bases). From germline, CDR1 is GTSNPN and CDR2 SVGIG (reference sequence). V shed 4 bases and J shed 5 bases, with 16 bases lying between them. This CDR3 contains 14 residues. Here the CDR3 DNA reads TGTGCCTGGAATCTCATCGGGGGAGAAGATACGCAGTATTTT. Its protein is CAWNLIGGEDTQYF.